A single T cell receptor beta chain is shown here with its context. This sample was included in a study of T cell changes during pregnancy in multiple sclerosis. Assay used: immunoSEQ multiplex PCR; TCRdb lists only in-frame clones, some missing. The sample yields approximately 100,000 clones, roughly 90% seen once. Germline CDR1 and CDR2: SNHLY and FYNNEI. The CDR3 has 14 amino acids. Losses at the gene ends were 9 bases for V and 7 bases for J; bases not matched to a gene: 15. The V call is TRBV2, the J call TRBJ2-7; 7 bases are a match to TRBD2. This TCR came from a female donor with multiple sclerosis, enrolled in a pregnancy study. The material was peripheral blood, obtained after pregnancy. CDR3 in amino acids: CASMPDGSGGEQYF. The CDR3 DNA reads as TGTGCCAGTATGCCCGACGGTTCCGGGGGGGAGCAGTACTTC.